This T cell receptor beta chain stems from a study of radiation and T cells in renal cell carcinoma. Germline CDR1 reads SGHTA; CDR2 reads FQGTGA. Trimming removed 5 bases at V and 1 base at J, with 10 bases between. The CDR3 runs 14 residues. Generated by immunoSEQ multiplex PCR, the TCRdb table keeps only in-frame clones and is missing some. This table has around 64,000 clones, about 83% appearing once. Time point denoted: blood 4 weeks post-SBRT, at nephrectomy. The sample's treatment: 15 Gy SBRT to primary tumor, nephrectomy 4 weeks later. This chain links TRBV7-3 with TRBJ2-3; the D is unclear. This specimen consisted of blood, obtained from a patient whose treatment included radiotherapy and nephrectomy. This receptor was obtained from a man aged 60-69 years with renal cell carcinoma. CDR3 coding DNA: TGTGCCAGCAGCCGAGTTGGGGGCACAGATACGCAGTATTTT. This gives the protein CASSRVGGTDTQYF.